The entry below describes one T cell receptor (beta chain). The record originates from a study of beta chain features in type 1 diabetes. V lost 5 bases and J lost 3, with 14 bases in between. Germline V gives CDR1 PRHDT, CDR2 FYEKMQ (reference sequence). The CDR3 is 15 residues long. As every portion of the isolated RNA was reverse transcribed, the sequencing read expressed TCRB transcripts. Assay: immunoSEQ multiplex PCR; the TCRdb copy retains only in-frame clones and omits some. In the table there are around 340,000 clones, 20% of which are singletons. Sequencing was performed on naive CD4+ T cells from blood. The sequence was collected from a woman under 30 in good health. The V and J genes are TRBV13 and TRBJ2-1, with D possibly being TRBD2 (6 bases). CDR3 residues: CASSRVRGYYNEQFF. As DNA, the CDR3 is TGTGCCAGCAGCAGGGTGCGGGGATACTACAATGAGCAGTTCTTC.